The entry that follows covers one TCR beta chain sequence. This entry belongs to a study of blood T cell repertoires in COVID-19. TCRdb's table, derived via immunoSEQ multiplex PCR, lists solely in-frame clones and lacks some. Among about 240,000 clones listed, around 90% were seen once. Between the trimmed V and J ends, which lost 5 bases and 0 bases, there was a span of 17 bases. The CDR3 is 16 amino acids. Germline CDR1 reads SGHAT; CDR2 reads FQNNGV. The sample comprised peripheral blood. The receptor was derived from a woman in her 30s with acute or convalescent COVID-19. The J gene is TRBJ2-7, the V gene TRBV11-2; D uncertain. The CDR3 loop reads CASSPETTQSSYEQYF. In DNA form, the CDR3 reads TGTGCCAGCAGCCCGGAGACCACTCAGAGCTCCTACGAGCAGTACTTC.